This T cell receptor beta chain derives from a study of cytomegalovirus exposure and HLA in healthy donors. The germline V gene has CDR1 SGHTA and CDR2 FQGNSA. V was pared by 8 bases and J by 1 base, with 8 bases of the junction left unmatched. CDR3 length equals 14 residues. Method: immunoSEQ multiplex PCR; TCRdb's copy keeps in-frame clones and lacks some. The data hold 330,000 or so clones, with roughly 89% observed a single time. As to this clone: Antigen specificity is unknown.

Study-wide results and caveats: TCR sequences were mostly rare, though some public TCRs occurred in many donors.

The sample consisted of PBMCs. The sequence was collected from a woman younger than 30 in good health and CMV-seronegative. V gene TRBV7-2 combines with J gene TRBJ2-7; 7 bases map to TRBD2. The CDR3 DNA reads as TGTGCCAGCGGCCAGCGCGGGAGATCCTACGAGCAGTACTTC. It encodes CASGQRGRSYEQYF.